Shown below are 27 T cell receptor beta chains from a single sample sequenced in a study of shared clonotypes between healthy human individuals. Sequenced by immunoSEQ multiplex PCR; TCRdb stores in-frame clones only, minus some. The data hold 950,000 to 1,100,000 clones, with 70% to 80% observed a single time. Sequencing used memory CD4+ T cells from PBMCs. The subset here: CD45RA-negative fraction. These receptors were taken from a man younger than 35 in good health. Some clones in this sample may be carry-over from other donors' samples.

DNA of the CDR3: TGTGCCAGCAGCCAAGATAAGGGACAGGGGCAAAGAGCTTTCTTT. As protein: CASSQDKGQGQRAFF. The V gene is TRBV4-2, the J gene TRBJ1-1, with TRBD1 identical over 10 bases. V lost 0 bases, J lost 10 bases, and 8 bases stayed unmatched. Germline-derived CDR1 and CDR2 are LGHNA and YNFKEQ. The CDR3 loop spans 15 amino acids.

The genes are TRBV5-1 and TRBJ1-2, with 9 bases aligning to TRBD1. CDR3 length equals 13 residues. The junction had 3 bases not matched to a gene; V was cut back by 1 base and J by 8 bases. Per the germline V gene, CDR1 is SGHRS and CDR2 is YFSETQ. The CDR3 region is CASSLRTGEGYTF. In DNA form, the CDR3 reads TGCGCCAGCAGCTTGAGGACAGGGGAAGGCTACACCTTC.

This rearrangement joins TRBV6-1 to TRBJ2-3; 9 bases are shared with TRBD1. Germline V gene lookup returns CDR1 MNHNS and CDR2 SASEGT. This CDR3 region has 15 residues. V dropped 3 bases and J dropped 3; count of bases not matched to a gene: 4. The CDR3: CASSDTGGGTDTQYF. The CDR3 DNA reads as TGTGCCAGCAGTGACACAGGGGGCGGAACAGATACGCAGTATTTT.

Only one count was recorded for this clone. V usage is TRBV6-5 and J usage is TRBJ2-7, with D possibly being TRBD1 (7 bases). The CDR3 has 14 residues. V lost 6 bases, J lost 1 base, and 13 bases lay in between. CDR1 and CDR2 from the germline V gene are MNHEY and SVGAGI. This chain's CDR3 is CASRRGRGSYEQYF. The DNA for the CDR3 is TGTGCCAGCAGGCGGGGCAGGGGGTCCTACGAGCAGTACTTC.

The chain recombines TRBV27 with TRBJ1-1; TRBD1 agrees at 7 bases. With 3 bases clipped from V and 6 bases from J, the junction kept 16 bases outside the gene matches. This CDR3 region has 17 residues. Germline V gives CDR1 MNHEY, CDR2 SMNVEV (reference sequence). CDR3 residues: CASSLDRKVSSFAEAFF. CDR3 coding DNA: TGTGCCAGCAGTTTGGACAGGAAGGTTAGTAGTTTCGCTGAAGCTTTCTTT.

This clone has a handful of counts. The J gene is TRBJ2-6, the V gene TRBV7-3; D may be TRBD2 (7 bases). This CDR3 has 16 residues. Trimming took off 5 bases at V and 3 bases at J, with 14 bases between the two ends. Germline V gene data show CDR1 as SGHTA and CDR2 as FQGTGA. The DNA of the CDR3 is TGTGCCAGCAGCCCCGCCGGGGGGCGTGGGGCCAACGTCCTGACTTTC. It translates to CASSPAGGRGANVLTF.

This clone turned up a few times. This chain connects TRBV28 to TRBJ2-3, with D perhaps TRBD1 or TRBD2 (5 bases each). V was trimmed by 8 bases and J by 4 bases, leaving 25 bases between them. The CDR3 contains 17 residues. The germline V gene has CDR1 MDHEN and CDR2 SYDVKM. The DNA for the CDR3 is TGTGCCAGCTCCCTATGGGGCGGAGGACGGAGCGCAGATACGCAGTATTTT. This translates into CASSLWGGGRSADTQYF.

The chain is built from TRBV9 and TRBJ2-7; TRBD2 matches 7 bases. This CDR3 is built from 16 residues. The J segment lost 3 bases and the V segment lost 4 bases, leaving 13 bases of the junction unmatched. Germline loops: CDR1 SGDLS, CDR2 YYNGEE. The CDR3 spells CASSPDGARGDYEQYF. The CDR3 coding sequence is TGTGCCAGCAGCCCCGACGGGGCACGGGGGGACTACGAGCAGTACTTC.

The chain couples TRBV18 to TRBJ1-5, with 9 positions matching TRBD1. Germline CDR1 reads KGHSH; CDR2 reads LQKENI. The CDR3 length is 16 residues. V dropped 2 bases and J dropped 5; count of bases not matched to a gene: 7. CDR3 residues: CASSPSTGGVDQPQHF. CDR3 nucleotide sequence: TGTGCCAGCTCACCATCAACAGGGGGCGTCGATCAGCCCCAGCATTTT.

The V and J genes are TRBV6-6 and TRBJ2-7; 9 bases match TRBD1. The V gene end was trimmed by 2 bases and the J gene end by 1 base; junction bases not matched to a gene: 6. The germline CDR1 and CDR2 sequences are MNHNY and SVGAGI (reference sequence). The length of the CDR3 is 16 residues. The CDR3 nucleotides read TGTGCCAGCAGTTACCAACAGGGGGCGAGGTCCTACGAGCAGTACTTC. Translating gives CASSYQQGARSYEQYF.

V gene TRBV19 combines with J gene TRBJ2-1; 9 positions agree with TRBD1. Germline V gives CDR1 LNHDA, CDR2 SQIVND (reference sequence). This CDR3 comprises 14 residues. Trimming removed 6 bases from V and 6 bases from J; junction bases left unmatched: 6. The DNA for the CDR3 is TGTGCCAGTAGGACCGGGACAGGGCTCAATGAGCAGTTCTTC. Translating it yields CASRTGTGLNEQFF.

The CDR3 region is CASSPIGLFEQYF. The CDR3 coding sequence is TGTGCCAGCTCACCAATCGGACTCTTCGAGCAGTACTTC. The chain combines TRBV18 with TRBJ2-7; D might be TRBD2 (5 bases). The length of the CDR3 is 13 residues. In germline, CDR1 is KGHSH, CDR2 LQKENI. V was clipped by 2 bases and J by 6 bases, with 11 bases between them.

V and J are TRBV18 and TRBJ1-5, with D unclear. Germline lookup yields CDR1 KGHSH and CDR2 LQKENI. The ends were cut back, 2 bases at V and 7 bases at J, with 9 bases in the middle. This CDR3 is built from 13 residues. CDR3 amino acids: CASSPGVSQPQHF. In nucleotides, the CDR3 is TGTGCCAGCTCACCAGGGGTTAGCCAGCCCCAGCATTTT.

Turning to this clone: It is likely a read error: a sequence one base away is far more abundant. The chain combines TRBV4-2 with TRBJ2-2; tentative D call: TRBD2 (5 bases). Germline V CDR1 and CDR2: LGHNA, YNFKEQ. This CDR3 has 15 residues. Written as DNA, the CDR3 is TGTGCCAGCAGCCAAGTTTCCAGGAACACCGGGGAGCTGCTTTTT. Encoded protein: CASSQVSRNTGELLF.

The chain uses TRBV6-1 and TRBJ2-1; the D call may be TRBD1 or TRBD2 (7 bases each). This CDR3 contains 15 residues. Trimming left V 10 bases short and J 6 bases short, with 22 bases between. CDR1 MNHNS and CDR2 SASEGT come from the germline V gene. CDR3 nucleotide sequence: TGTGCCACAGGAGGGGGCGGGAGTCTGTTCAATGAGCAGTTCTTC. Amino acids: CATGGGGSLFNEQFF.

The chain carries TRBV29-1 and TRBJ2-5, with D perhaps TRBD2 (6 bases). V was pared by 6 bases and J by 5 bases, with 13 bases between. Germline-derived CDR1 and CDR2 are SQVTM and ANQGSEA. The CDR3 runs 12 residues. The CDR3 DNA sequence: TGCAGCGTCTCAGATGGGAGGGAGACCCAGTACTTC. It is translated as CSVSDGRETQYF.

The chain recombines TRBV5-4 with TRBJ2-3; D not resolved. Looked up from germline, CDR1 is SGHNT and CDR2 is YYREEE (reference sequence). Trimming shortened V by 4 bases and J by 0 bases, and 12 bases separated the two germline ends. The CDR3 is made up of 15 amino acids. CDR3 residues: CASSLEPSSTDTQYF. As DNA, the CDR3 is TGTGCCAGCAGCCTAGAACCGTCTAGCACAGATACGCAGTATTTT.

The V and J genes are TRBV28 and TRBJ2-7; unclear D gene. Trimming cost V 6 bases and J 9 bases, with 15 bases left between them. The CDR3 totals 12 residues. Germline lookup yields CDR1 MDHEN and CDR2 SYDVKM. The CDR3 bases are TGTGCCAGCAGCCTAGAAAAGGGCGGGCAGTACTTC. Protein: CASSLEKGGQYF.

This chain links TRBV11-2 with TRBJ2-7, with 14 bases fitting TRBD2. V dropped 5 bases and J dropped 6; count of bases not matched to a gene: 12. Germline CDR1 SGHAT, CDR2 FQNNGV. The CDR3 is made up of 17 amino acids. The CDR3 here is CASSAGTSGRIPLEQYF. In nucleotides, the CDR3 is TGTGCCAGCAGCGCGGGGACTAGCGGGAGAATACCCCTCGAGCAGTACTTC.

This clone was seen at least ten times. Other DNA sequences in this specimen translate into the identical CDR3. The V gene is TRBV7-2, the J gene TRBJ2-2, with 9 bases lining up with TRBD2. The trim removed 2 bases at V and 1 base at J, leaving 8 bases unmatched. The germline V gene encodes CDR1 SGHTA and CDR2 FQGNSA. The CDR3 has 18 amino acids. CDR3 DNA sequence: TGTGCCAGCAGCTTAAACCCCTCTAGCGGGATGAACACCGGGGAGCTGTTTTTT. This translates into CASSLNPSSGMNTGELFF.

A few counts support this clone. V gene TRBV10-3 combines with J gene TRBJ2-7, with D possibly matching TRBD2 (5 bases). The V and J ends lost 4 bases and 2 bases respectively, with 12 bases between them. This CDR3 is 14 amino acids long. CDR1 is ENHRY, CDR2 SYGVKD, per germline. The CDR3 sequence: CAISGFDYTYEQYF. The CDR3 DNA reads TGTGCCATCAGTGGATTTGACTATACCTACGAGCAGTACTTC.

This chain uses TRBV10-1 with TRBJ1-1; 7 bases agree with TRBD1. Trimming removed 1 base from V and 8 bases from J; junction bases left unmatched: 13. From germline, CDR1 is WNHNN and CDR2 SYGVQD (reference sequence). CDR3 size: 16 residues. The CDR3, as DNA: TGCGCCAGCAGTGAGTTGGGAAAAAGGGGGCTGGCGGAAGCTTTCTTT. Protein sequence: CASSELGKRGLAEAFF.

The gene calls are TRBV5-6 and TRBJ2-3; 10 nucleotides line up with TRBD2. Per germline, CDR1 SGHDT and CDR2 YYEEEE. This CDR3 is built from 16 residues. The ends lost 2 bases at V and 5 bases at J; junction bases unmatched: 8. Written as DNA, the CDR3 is TGTGCCAGCAGCTTCAACCTAGCGGGAGTCCGAGATACGCAGTATTTT. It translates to CASSFNLAGVRDTQYF.

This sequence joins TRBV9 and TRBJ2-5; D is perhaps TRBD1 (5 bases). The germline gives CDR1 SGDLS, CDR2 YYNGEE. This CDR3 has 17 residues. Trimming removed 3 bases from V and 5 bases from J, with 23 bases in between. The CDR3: CASSAPFRVDIKETQYF. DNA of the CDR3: TGTGCCAGCAGCGCCCCATTCAGGGTGGATATCAAGGAGACCCAGTACTTC. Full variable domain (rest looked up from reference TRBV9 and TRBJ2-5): DSGVTQTPKHLITATGQRVTLRCSPRSGDLSVYWYQQSLDQGLQFLIQYYNGEERAKGNILERFSAQQFPDLHSELNLSSLELGDSALYFCASSAPFRVDIKETQYFGPGTRLLVL.

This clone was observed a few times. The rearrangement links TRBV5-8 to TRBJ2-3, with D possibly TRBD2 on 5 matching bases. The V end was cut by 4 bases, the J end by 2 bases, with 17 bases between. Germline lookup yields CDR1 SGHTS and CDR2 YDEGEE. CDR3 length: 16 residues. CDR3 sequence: CASSASDSSPTDTQYF. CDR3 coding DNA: TGTGCCAGCAGCGCGTCGGACTCATCACCCACAGATACGCAGTATTTT.

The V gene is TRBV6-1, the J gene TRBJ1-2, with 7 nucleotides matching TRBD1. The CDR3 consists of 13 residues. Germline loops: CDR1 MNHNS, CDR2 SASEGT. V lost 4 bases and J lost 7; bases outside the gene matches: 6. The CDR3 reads CASSGGTARGYTF. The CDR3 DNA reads TGTGCCAGCAGTGGAGGGACAGCGCGTGGCTACACCTTC.

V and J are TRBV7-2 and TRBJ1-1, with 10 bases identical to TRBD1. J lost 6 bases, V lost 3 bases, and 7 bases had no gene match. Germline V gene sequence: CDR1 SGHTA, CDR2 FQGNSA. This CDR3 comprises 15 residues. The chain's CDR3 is CASSFSTGGLSEAFF. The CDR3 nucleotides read TGTGCCAGCAGCTTTTCGACAGGGGGCTTATCTGAAGCTTTCTTT.